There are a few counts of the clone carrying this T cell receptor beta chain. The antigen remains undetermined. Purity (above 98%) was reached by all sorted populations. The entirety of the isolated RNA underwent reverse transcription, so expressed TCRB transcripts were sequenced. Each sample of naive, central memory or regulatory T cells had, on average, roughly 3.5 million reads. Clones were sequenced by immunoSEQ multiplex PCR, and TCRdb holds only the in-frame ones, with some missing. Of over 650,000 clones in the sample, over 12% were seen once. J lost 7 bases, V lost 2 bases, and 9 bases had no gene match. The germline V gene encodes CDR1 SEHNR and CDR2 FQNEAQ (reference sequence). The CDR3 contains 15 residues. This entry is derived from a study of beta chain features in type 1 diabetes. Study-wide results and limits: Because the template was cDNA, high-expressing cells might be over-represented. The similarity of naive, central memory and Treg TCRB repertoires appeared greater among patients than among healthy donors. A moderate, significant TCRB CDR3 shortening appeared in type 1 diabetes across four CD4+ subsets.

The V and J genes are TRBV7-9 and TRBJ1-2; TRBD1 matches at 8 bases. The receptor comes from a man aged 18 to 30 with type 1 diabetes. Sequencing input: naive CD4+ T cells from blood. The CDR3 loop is CASSLTVQGGAGYTF. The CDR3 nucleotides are TGTGCCAGCAGCTTAACCGTACAGGGGGGTGCTGGCTACACCTTC. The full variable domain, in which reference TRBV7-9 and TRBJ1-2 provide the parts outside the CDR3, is DTGVSQNPRHKITKRGQNVTFRCDPISEHNRLYWYRQTLGQGPEFLTYFQNEAQLEKSRLLSDRFSAERPKGSFSTLEIQRTEQGDSAMYLCASSLTVQGGAGYTFGSGTRLTVV.